The rows below give T cell receptor beta chains drawn from one sample of a study of T cells after yellow fever vaccination. TCRdb independently ran MiXCR on the 5' RACE reads; one entry per CDR3 protein. Of approximately 96,000 distinct CDR3 sequences listed, under 9% were seen once; the top ten hold 16%. Source: CD8+ T cells not binding an NS4B(214-222) dextramer, sorted from PBMCs, taken more than 13 days after the first yellow fever vaccination. The receptors stem from a man aged 18 to 30 who received the YFV17D yellow fever vaccine. CDR3s include the opening cysteine and the closing phenylalanine or tryptophan. The D gene is left open where the match is weak. The size field is filled for only some rows; it gives once, few, many or a size class.

d_gene,abundance,j_gene,v_gene,CDR3aa,CDR3nt
TRBD2,few,TRBJ2-3,TRBV2,CASSPASGANTDTQYF,TGTGCCAGCAGTCCGGCTAGCGGGGCTAACACAGATACGCAGTATTTT
TRBD1,few,TRBJ2-7,TRBV5-1,CASSRAGGNEQYF,TGCGCCAGCTCCAGGGCAGGGGGCAACGAGCAGTACTTC
TRBD2,few,TRBJ2-5,TRBV13,CASSPPGTNQETQYF,TGTGCCAGCAGCCCACCCGGGACTAACCAAGAGACCCAGTACTTC
TRBD1,few,TRBJ1-2,TRBV27,CASSVGQGGGYTF,TGTGCCAGCAGTGTGGGACAGGGCGGTGGCTACACCTTC
TRBD2,NA,TRBJ2-3,TRBV29-1,CSVEDRGERRGPTDTQYF,TGCAGCGTTGAAGATCGGGGGGAGAGGCGGGGTCCCACAGATACGCAGTATTTT
NA,NA,TRBJ2-3,TRBV21-1,CASSKAPGRTDTQYF,TGTGCCAGCAGCAAAGCTCCAGGGAGGACAGATACGCAGTATTTT
NA,few,TRBJ1-6,TRBV20-1,CSARDLAGSNSPLHF,TGCAGTGCTAGAGATCTGGCAGGTAGCAATTCACCCCTCCACTTT
TRBD1,NA,TRBJ2-3,TRBV9,CASSQGQINTDTQYF,TGTGCCAGCAGCCAGGGACAGATTAACACAGATACGCAGTATTTT
NA,few,TRBJ2-3,TRBV5-1,CASSLVDRSDTQYF,TGCGCCAGCAGCTTGGTTGATCGCTCAGATACGCAGTATTTT
NA,few,TRBJ1-5,TRBV27,CASSPSVLNNQPQHF,TGTGCCAGCAGCCCGTCGGTACTCAACAATCAGCCCCAGCATTTT
NA,few,TRBJ1-5,TRBV7-9,CASSQGGGAQPQHF,TGTGCCAGCAGCCAAGGGGGTGGGGCGCAGCCCCAGCATTTT
NA,many,TRBJ1-1,TRBV29-1,CSVAPGNTEAFF,TGCAGCGTGGCTCCGGGTAACACTGAAGCTTTCTTT
NA,few,TRBJ1-1,TRBV12-3/TRBV12-4,CASSFGVSSTEAFF,TGTGCCAGCAGTTTCGGGGTATCGAGCACTGAAGCTTTCTTT
NA,NA,TRBJ1-5,TRBV11-3,CASSLVLGQCNQPQHF,TGTGCCAGCAGCTTAGTACTGGGGCAATGCAATCAGCCCCAGCATTTT
NA,few,TRBJ1-1,TRBV6-5,CASSYSMLRDTEAFF,TGTGCCAGCAGTTACTCGATGTTGAGGGACACTGAAGCTTTCTTT
TRBD1,few,TRBJ2-1,TRBV2,CASRDGQGAYNEQFF,TGTGCCAGCAGGGATGGACAGGGGGCTTACAATGAGCAGTTCTTC
NA,many,TRBJ2-1,TRBV28,CASSSSTSPIEFF,NA
NA,NA,TRBJ2-3,TRBV4-3,CASSQEPDTQYF,TGCGCCAGCAGCCAAGAGCCAGATACGCAGTATTTT
NA,few,TRBJ1-3,TRBV24-1,CATSDLEGNRNTIYF,TGTGCCACCAGTGATTTGGAGGGGAACCGAAACACCATATATTTT
NA,few,TRBJ2-3,TRBV4-1,CASSQAFSGSTDTQYF,TGCGCCAGCAGCCAAGCTTTTAGCGGAAGCACAGATACGCAGTATTTT
NA,few,TRBJ2-2,TRBV4-1,CASSQETGRFTGELFF,TGCGCCAGCAGCCAAGAAACGGGGAGGTTTACCGGGGAGCTGTTTTTT
NA,few,TRBJ2-2,TRBV27,CASSLGAGRRELFF,TGTGCCAGCAGTTTAGGGGCAGGCCGCCGGGAGCTGTTTTTT
NA,many,TRBJ1-2,TRBV20-1,CSAKGYGYTF,TGCAGTGCTAAAGGTTATGGCTACACCTTC
NA,NA,TRBJ2-4,TRBV9,CASSAPRENIQYF,TGTGCCAGCAGCGCTCCTAGGGAGAACATTCAGTACTTC
NA,few,TRBJ2-6,TRBV7-3,CASSLRFPPLDSGANVLTF,TGTGCCAGCAGCTTAAGATTCCCCCCGTTAGACTCTGGGGCCAACGTCCTGACTTTC
TRBD1,NA,TRBJ2-1,TRBV27,CASSTLGDSYNEQFF,TGTGCCAGCAGTACTCTCGGGGACAGCTACAATGAGCAGTTCTTC
NA,few,TRBJ2-7,TRBV18,CASSPPGHGIDEQYF,TGTGCCAGCTCACCACCCGGACATGGCATCGACGAGCAGTACTTC
NA,NA,TRBJ1-5,TRBV12-3/TRBV12-4,CASTLGRINQPQHF,TGTGCCAGCACCCTGGGGCGGATCAATCAGCCCCAGCATTTT
TRBD2,NA,TRBJ2-3,TRBV10-3,CAIRAGSRRDTQYF,TGTGCCATCAGAGCGGGGTCCCGCCGGGATACGCAGTATTTT
TRBD2,NA,TRBJ2-3,TRBV6-2/TRBV6-3,CASSRAGTTDTQYF,TGTGCCAGCAGTAGAGCGGGGACCACAGATACGCAGTATTTT
NA,NA,TRBJ2-7,TRBV6-1,CASSPGTTYEQYF,TGTGCCAGCAGCCCCGGGACGACCTACGAGCAGTACTTC
TRBD2,few,TRBJ2-3,TRBV7-2,CASSTEYAGGYLDTQYF,TGTGCCAGCAGCACCGAATATGCGGGGGGGTATTTAGATACGCAGTATTTT
NA,few,TRBJ1-5,TRBV28,CASRWRLDFNQPQHF,TGTGCCAGCAGATGGAGACTTGACTTTAATCAGCCCCAGCATTTT
TRBD2,NA,TRBJ2-7,TRBV6-5,CASSTRGDYEQYF,TGTGCCAGCAGCACTCGGGGGGACTACGAGCAGTACTTC
NA,NA,TRBJ1-5,TRBV4-3,CASSQGAGLGNQPQHF,TGCGCCAGCAGCCAAGGGGCAGGTCTTGGAAATCAGCCCCAGCATTTT
NA,NA,TRBJ1-2,TRBV2,CASEEREDYGYTF,TGTGCCAGCGAGGAAAGGGAGGACTATGGCTACACCTTC
NA,few,TRBJ2-5,TRBV4-3,CASSQDWGVGTQYF,TGCGCCAGCAGCCAAGATTGGGGGGTTGGGACCCAGTACTTC
TRBD1,NA,TRBJ1-6,TRBV27,CACKGGQGYSPLHF,TGTGCCTGCAAGGGGGGACAGGGTTATTCACCCCTCCACTTT
NA,few,TRBJ2-3,TRBV7-9,CASSPDLLSTDTQYF,TGTGCCAGCAGCCCTGACCTCCTCTCCACAGATACGCAGTATTTT
NA,NA,TRBJ2-2,TRBV20-1,CSARHSGTKKFTGELFF,TGCAGTGCTAGACATTCCGGGACAAAGAAGTTCACCGGGGAGCTGTTTTTT
NA,NA,TRBJ1-2,TRBV5-4,CASSFVANYGYTF,TGTGCCAGCAGCTTTGTAGCTAACTATGGCTACACCTTC
NA,many,TRBJ2-7,TRBV7-2,CASSLEGEITSYEQYF,TGTGCCAGCAGCTTAGAAGGGGAGATAACCTCCTACGAGCAGTACTTC
TRBD1,few,TRBJ2-3,TRBV5-5,CASSIRTGGSSTDTQYF,TGTGCCAGCAGCATACGGACAGGGGGTTCTAGCACAGATACGCAGTATTTT
TRBD1,many,TRBJ2-1,TRBV20-1,CSAPGPGGGSYNEQFF,TGCAGTGCCCCTGGCCCAGGGGGCGGCTCCTACAATGAGCAGTTCTTC
NA,many,TRBJ1-2,TRBV12-3/TRBV12-4,CASSLTGGYGYTF,TGTGCCAGCAGTTTAACCGGAGGTTATGGCTACACCTTC
TRBD1,few,TRBJ2-1,TRBV6-5,CASSTGGGEQFF,TGTGCCAGCAGTACAGGGGGCGGGGAGCAGTTCTTC
NA,NA,TRBJ2-1,TRBV4-3,CASSQYRDSLNEQFF,TGCGCCAGCAGCCAATACAGGGACTCCCTCAATGAGCAGTTCTTC
NA,NA,TRBJ1-1,TRBV27,CASSLSLGYTEAFF,TGTGCCAGCAGTTTATCGCTAGGGTATACTGAAGCTTTCTTT
NA,NA,TRBJ2-2,TRBV7-6,CASSLGDIRTGELFF,TGTGCCAGCAGCTTAGGGGACATTCGCACCGGGGAGCTGTTTTTT
TRBD2,many,TRBJ2-2,TRBV6-5,CASSYRGTSGPTGELFF,TGTGCCAGCAGTTATCGCGGGACTAGCGGACCCACCGGGGAGCTGTTTTTT
NA,many,TRBJ2-1,TRBV7-8,CASSPPSAQIQYNEQFF,TGTGCCAGCAGCCCACCTTCGGCCCAGATTCAATACAATGAGCAGTTCTTC
NA,few,TRBJ2-7,TRBV20-1,CSASSGESYEQYF,TGCAGTGCGTCATCAGGGGAGTCCTACGAGCAGTACTTC
NA,NA,TRBJ2-5,TRBV4-1,CGSSLNPSADQETQYF,TGCGGCAGCAGCCTAAACCCGTCCGCGGACCAAGAGACCCAGTACTTC
TRBD2,few,TRBJ2-1,TRBV7-3,CASSPGTTAYNEQFF,TGTGCCAGCAGCCCTGGGACTACGGCCTACAATGAGCAGTTCTTC